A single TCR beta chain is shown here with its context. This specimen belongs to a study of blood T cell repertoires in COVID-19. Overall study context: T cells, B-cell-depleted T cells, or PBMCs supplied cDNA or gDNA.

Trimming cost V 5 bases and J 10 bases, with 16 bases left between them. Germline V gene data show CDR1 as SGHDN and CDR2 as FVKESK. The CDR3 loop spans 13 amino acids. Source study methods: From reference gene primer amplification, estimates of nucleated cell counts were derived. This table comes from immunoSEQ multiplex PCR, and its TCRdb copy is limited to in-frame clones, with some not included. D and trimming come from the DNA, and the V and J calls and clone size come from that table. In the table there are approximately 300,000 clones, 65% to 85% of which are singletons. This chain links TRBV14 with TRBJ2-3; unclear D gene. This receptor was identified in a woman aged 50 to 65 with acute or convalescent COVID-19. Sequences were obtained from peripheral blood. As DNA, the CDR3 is TGTGCCAGCAGCGCACACCCCGTTGAGGCGCAGTATTTT. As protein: CASSAHPVEAQYF.